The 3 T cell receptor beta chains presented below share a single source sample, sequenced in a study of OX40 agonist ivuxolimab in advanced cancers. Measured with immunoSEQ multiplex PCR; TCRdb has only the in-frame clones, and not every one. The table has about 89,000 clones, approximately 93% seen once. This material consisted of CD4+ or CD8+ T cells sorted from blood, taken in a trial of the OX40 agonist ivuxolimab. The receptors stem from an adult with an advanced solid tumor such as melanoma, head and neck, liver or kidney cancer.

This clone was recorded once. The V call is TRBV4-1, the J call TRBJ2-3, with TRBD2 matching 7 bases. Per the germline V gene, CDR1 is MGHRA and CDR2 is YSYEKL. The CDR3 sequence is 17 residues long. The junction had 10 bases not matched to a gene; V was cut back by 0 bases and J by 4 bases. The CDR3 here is CASSQEGPAGNSDTQYF. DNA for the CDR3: TGCGCCAGCAGCCAAGAGGGTCCAGCGGGAAACTCAGATACGCAGTATTTT.

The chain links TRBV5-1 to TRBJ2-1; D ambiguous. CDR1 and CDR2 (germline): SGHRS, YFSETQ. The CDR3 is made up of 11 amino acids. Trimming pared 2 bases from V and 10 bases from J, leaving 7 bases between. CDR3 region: CASSLDREQFF. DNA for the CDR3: TGCGCCAGCAGCTTAGATCGGGAGCAGTTCTTC.

In DNA form, the CDR3 reads TGTGCCAGCAGTGGTATCTTTCAGAGAGTGGAAGCTTTCTTT. Protein: CASSGIFQRVEAFF. The gene calls are TRBV6-1 and TRBJ1-1; D not certain. CDR3 size: 14 residues. V was clipped by 4 bases and J by 8 bases, with 17 bases between them. Per germline, CDR1 MNHNS and CDR2 SASEGT.